This TCR beta chain was found in a study of blood T cells in healthy people across ages. Broader study findings: Long-lived donors carried more naive CD4+ cells and greater diversity than aged donors. Using unsorted PBMCs precluded a conclusive naive versus antigen-experienced comparison.

Investigators took roughly 9.5 milliliters of peripheral blood from every donor. Extracted total RNA amounted to at least 6 micrograms for each sample. Concerning this clonotype: Antigen: not known.

A sample-barcoded 5' primer and a J-beta primer mix were used in a second PCR of roughly 7 to 11 cycles. From the 5' RACE reads, TCRdb called clonotypes with MiXCR, one entry per CDR3 protein. The sample consists of some 800,000 distinct CDR3 sequences, 44% of them appearing once. The origin of this receptor is a man aged 55 to 69 in good health. Material for sequencing was blood.

CDR3 nucleotide sequence: TGCAGTGCTGAACGTCAGGGTGGTACTGAAGCTTTCTTT. Protein sequence: CSAERQGGTEAFF. The J gene is TRBJ1-1, the V gene TRBV20-1, with TRBD1 as a possible D gene (5 bases). Trimming took off 5 bases at V and 5 bases at J, with 15 bases between the two ends. This CDR3 has 13 amino acids. Germline V gene data show CDR1 as DFQATT and CDR2 as SNEGSKA (reference sequence).